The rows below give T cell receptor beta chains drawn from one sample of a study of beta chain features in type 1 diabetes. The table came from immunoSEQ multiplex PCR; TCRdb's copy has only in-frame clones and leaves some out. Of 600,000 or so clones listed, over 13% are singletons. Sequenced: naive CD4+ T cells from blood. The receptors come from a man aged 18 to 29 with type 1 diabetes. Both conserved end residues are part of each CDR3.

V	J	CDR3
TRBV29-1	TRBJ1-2	CSVDGNYGYTF
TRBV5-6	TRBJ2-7	CASSSRLWEQYF
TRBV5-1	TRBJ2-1	CASSRTGYGSDNEQFF
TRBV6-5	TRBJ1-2	CASSYLQGANYGYTF
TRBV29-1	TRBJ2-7	CSAGEPYEQYF
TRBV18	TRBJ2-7	CASSPPRTGTSNSYEQYF
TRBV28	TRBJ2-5	CASSLRETQYF
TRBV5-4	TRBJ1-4	CASSFQGIEKLFF
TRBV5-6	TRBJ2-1	CASSPGRRGSEQFF
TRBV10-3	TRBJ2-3	CATGSGADTQYF
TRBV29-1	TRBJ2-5	CSVGGRDLETQYF
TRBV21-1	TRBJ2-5	CASSNDPGIQRETQYF
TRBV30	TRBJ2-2	CAWSVSPTGELFF
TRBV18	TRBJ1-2	CASSPTGGIDYGYTF
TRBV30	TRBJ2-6	CASGANVLTF
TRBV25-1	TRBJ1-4	CASSAVGYEKLFF
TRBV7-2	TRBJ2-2	CASALGPYNTGELFF
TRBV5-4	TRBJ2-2	CASSLKGLNTGELFF
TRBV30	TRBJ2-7	CAWSVGQPWSYF
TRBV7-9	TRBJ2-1	CASSPGQSYNEQFF
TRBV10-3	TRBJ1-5	CAISESRGQSNQPQHF
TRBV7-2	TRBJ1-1	CASSGRGTEAFF
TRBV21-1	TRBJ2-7	CASSKLAGLHYEQYF
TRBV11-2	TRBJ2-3	CASSTRRSTSTDTQYF
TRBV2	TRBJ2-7	CAAMGLAGAYEQYF
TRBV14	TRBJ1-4	CASSQRRGGDEKLFF
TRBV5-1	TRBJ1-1	CASSPIGGNTEAFF
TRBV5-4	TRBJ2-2	CASSFGRNTGELFF
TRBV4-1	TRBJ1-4	CASSQALGTGVEKLFF